The 3 T cell receptor beta chains given below trace back to one sample, sequenced in a study of T cells after yellow fever vaccination. TCRdb reprocessed the 5' RACE reads via MiXCR and lists one record per CDR3 protein. In the table there are tens of thousands of distinct CDR3 sequences, approximately 5.5% of which are singletons. Sequencing was performed on PBMCs, either bulk or a sorted T-cell subset (CD4+, CD8+, memory, or dextramer-sorted; not recorded which), taken on the day of the yellow fever booster vaccination. The receptors originated from a young man who received the YFV17D yellow fever vaccine.

This clonotype has ten or more counts. The rearrangement uses TRBV29-1 and TRBJ2-1; 9 positions agree with TRBD1. CDR3 length equals 15 residues. Unmatched junction bases numbered 4, after V lost 2 bases and J lost 2 bases. Germline lookup yields CDR1 SQVTM and CDR2 ANQGSEA. The CDR3 nucleotides read TGCAGCGTTGAAAAGGACAGGGGCCCCTACAATGAGCAGTTCTTC. It codes for CSVEKDRGPYNEQFF.

This clonotype was observed many times. CDR3 protein: CATSSRDRPSGNTIYF. The CDR3 nucleotides are TGTGCCACCAGCAGTAGGGACAGGCCCTCTGGAAACACCATATATTTT. The chain links TRBV15 to TRBJ1-3, with 8 bases matching TRBD1. CDR1 and CDR2 (germline): LNHNV, YYDKDF (reference sequence). The trim removed 3 bases at V and 0 bases at J, leaving 4 bases unmatched. The CDR3 consists of 16 residues.

This clonotype was picked up a small number of times. The rearrangement links TRBV7-9 to TRBJ2-2, with unresolved D. Per germline, CDR1 SEHNR and CDR2 FQNEAQ (reference sequence). Trimming removed 3 bases at V and 9 bases at J, with 5 bases between. This CDR3 spans 11 amino acids. CDR3 residues: CASSFSRELFF. Written as DNA, the CDR3 is TGTGCCAGCAGCTTTTCAAGGGAGCTGTTTTTT.